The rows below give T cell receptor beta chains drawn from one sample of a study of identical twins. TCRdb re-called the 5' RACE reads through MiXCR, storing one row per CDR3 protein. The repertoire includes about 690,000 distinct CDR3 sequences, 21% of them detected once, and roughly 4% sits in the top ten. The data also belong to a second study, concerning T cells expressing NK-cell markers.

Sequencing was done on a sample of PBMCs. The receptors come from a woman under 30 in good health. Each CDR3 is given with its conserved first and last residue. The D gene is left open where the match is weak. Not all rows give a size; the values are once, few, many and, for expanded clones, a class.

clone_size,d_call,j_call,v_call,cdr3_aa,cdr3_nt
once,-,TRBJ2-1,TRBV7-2,CASSLLRSTRNEQFF,TGTGCCAGCAGCTTACTACGAAGCACAAGGAATGAGCAGTTCTTC
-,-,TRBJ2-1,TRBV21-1,CASSRWFLGAYNEQFF,TGTGCCAGCAGCAGATGGTTCTTGGGAGCCTACAATGAGCAGTTCTTC
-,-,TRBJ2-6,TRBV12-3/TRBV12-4,CASTSWMGLGDVLTF,TGTGCCAGCACTTCCTGGATGGGGCTAGGGGACGTCCTGACTTTC
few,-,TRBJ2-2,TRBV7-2,CASSLVRRENTGELFF,TGTGCCAGCAGCTTAGTTAGACGGGAGAACACCGGGGAGCTGTTTTTT
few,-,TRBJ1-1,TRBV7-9,CASRNDGLNTEAFF,TGTGCCAGCAGGAACGACGGATTGAACACTGAAGCTTTCTTT
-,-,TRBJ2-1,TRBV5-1,CASSLLGSDEQFF,TGCGCCAGCAGCTTGCTTGGGTCCGATGAGCAGTTCTTC
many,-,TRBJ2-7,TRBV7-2,CASGRHYEQYF,TGTGCCAGCGGCCGCCACTACGAGCAGTACTTC
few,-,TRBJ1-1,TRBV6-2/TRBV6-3,CASSEGGPEAFF,TGTGCCAGCTCCGAGGGGGGGCCTGAAGCTTTCTTT
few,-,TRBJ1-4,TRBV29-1,CSVAGETNEKLFF,TGCAGCGTTGCGGGGGAGACTAATGAAAAACTGTTTTTT
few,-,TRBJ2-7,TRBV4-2,CASSQGMEGSEQYF,TGTGCCAGCAGCCAAGGAATGGAGGGATCCGAGCAGTACTTC
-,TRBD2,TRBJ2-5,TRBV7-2,CASSSRGGLETQYF,TGTGCCAGCAGCTCCCGGGGGGGGCTTGAGACCCAGTACTTC
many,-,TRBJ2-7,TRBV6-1,CASSLTTFYEQYF,TGTGCCAGCAGCCTCACTACGTTCTACGAGCAGTACTTC
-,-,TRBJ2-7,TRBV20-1,CSASGAKLTYEQYF,TGCAGTGCTAGTGGCGCGAAATTAACCTACGAGCAGTACTTC
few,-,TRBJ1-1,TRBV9,CASSVDYGNTEAFF,TGTGCCAGCAGCGTAGATTATGGGAACACTGAAGCTTTCTTT
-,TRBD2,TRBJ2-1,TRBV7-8,CASSLWRSGGLNEQFF,TGTGCCAGCAGCTTATGGCGGTCGGGAGGTCTTAATGAGCAGTTCTTC
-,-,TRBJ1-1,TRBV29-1,CSGRQSNTEAFF,TGCAGCGGACGACAGTCTAACACTGAAGCTTTCTTT
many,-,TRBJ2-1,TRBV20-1,CSARARLSYNEQFF,TGCAGTGCTAGAGCCAGGCTCTCCTACAATGAGCAGTTCTTC
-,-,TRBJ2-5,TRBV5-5,CASSLAPPQETQYF,TGTGCCAGCAGCTTGGCCCCCCCCCAAGAGACCCAGTACTTC
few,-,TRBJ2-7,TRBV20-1,CSAESNSYEQYF,TGCAGTGCCGAATCCAATTCGTACGAGCAGTACTTC
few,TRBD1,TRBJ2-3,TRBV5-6,CASSPQGAQTDTQYF,TGTGCCAGCAGCCCACAGGGGGCGCAGACAGATACGCAGTATTTT
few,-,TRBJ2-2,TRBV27,CASSEFSAGYTGELFF,TGTGCCAGCAGTGAATTCTCTGCGGGGTACACCGGGGAGCTGTTTTTT
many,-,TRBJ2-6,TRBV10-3,CAISESPGANVLTF,TGTGCCATCAGTGAGTCCCCTGGGGCCAACGTCCTGACTTTC
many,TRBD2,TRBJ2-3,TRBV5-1,CASSLVAGDTDTQYF,TGCGCCAGCAGCTTGGTAGCGGGGGACACAGATACGCAGTATTTT
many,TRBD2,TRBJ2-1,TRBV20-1,CSARDTASGRREQFF,TGCAGTGCTAGAGATACGGCTAGCGGGAGACGTGAGCAGTTCTTC
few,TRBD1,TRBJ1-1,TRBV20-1,CSARLRGRWTEAFF,TGCAGTGCTAGACTTAGGGGGCGTTGGACTGAAGCTTTCTTT
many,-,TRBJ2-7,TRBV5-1,CASSLGDSTYEQYF,TGCGCCAGCAGCTTGGGTGACAGCACCTACGAGCAGTACTTC
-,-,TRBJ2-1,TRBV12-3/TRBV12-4,CASSFTLKQFF,TGTGCCAGCAGTTTTACCCTAAAGCAGTTCTTC
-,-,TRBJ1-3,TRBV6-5,CASSSGPSGNTMYF,TGTGCCAGCAGTTCCGGGCCCTCTGGAAACACCATGTATTTT
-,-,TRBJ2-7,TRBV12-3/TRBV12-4,CASRAGTSHEQYF,TGTGCCAGCAGAGCCGGGACATCTCACGAGCAGTACTTC
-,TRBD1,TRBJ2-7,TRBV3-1,CASSLDHRQGNEQYF,TGTGCCAGCAGCCTAGACCACAGACAGGGCAACGAGCAGTACTTC
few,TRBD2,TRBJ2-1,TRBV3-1,CASRSLSGSYNEQFF,TGTGCCAGCAGAAGCCTTAGCGGGAGCTACAATGAGCAGTTCTTC
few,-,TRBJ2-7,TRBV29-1,CSVVYGTDVRYEQYF,TGCAGCGTTGTATATGGGACGGATGTTCGGTACGAGCAGTACTTC
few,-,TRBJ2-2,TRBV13,CASSLGRRAGELFF,TGTGCCAGCAGCTTGGGTCGACGGGCCGGGGAGCTGTTTTTT
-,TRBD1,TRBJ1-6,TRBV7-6,CASSYSRDRGRSPLHF,TGTGCCAGCAGCTACTCCCGGGACAGGGGGCGATCACCCCTCCACTTT
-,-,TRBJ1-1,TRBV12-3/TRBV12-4,CASSWVLMNTEAFF,TGTGCCAGCAGTTGGGTGCTCATGAACACTGAAGCTTTCTTT
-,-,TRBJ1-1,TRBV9,CASSAGGGYNTEAFF,TGTGCCAGCAGCGCCGGAGGGGGTTATAACACTGAAGCTTTCTTT
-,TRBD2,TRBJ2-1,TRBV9,CASSGAGARNEQFF,TGTGCCAGCAGCGGAGCGGGAGCTAGGAATGAGCAGTTCTTC
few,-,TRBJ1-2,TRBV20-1,CSASKMRVGGYGYTF,TGCAGTGCTAGCAAGATGCGGGTAGGAGGCTATGGCTACACCTTC
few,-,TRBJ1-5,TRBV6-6,CASSLTGPQPQHF,TGTGCCAGCAGTTTGACAGGTCCGCAGCCCCAGCATTTT
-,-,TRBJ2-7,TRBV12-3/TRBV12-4,CASSLGGGRGSYEQYF,TGTGCCAGCAGTTTAGGGGGTGGGAGAGGGTCCTACGAGCAGTACTTC
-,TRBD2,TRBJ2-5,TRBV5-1,CASSPFTSGRETQYF,TGCGCCAGCAGCCCCTTTACTAGCGGGAGGGAGACCCAGTACTTC
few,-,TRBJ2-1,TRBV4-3,CASSQGPEDNEQFF,TGCGCCAGCAGCCAGGGCCCGGAAGACAATGAGCAGTTCTTC
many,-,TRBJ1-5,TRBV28,CASSLPNSGNQPQHF,TGTGCCAGCAGTTTACCGAACTCGGGCAATCAGCCCCAGCATTTT
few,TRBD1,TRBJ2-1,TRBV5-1,CASTRTGTGMLDEQFF,TGCGCCAGCACTAGGACAGGGACTGGGATGCTCGATGAGCAGTTCTTC
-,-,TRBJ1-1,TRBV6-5,CASSYGRVGTEAFF,TGTGCCAGCAGTTACGGGAGGGTGGGCACTGAAGCTTTCTTT
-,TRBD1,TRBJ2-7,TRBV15,CATSRDINGGTGVSEQYF,TGTGCCACCAGCAGAGACATCAATGGGGGGACAGGGGTTTCCGAGCAGTACTTC
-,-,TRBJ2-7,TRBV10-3,CATLATAPFREQYF,TGTGCCACGCTAGCGACAGCCCCGTTTAGAGAGCAGTACTTC
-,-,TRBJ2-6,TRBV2,CASRLRTQVSGANVLTF,TGTGCCAGCAGGCTCCGGACGCAAGTCTCTGGGGCCAACGTCCTGACTTTC
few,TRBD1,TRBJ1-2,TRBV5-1,CASSFLRQGHGYTF,TGCGCCAGCAGCTTCCTAAGACAGGGGCATGGCTACACCTTC
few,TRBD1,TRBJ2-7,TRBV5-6,CASSLDRGMYEQYF,TGTGCCAGCAGCTTGGACAGGGGGATGTACGAGCAGTACTTC
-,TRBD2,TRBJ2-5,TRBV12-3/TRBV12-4,CASSLGLAGAWETQYF,TGTGCCAGCAGTTTAGGTCTAGCGGGGGCCTGGGAGACCCAGTACTTC
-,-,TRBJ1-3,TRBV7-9,CASSPTRDGYGNTIYF,TGTGCCAGCAGCCCCACGAGGGACGGCTACGGAAACACCATATATTTT
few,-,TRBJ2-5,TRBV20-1,CSAADRQETQYF,TGCAGTGCAGCGGACCGCCAAGAGACCCAGTACTTC
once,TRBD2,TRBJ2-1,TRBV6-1,CASRAERDFYNEQFF,TGTGCCAGCAGGGCCGAGCGGGACTTTTACAATGAGCAGTTCTTC